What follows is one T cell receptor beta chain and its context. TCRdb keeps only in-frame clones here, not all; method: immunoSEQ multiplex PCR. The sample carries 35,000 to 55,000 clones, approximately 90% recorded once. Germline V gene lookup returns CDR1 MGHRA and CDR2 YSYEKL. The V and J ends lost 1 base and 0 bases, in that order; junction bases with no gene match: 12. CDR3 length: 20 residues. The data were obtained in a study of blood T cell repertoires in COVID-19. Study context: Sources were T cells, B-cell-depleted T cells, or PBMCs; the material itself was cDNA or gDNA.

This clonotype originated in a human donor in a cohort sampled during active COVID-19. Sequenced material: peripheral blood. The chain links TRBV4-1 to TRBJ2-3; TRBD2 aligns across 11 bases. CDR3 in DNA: TGCGCCAGCAGCCAAGGAGTAGCGGGGGGGCCGATTACTAGCACAGATACGCAGTATTTT. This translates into CASSQGVAGGPITSTDTQYF.